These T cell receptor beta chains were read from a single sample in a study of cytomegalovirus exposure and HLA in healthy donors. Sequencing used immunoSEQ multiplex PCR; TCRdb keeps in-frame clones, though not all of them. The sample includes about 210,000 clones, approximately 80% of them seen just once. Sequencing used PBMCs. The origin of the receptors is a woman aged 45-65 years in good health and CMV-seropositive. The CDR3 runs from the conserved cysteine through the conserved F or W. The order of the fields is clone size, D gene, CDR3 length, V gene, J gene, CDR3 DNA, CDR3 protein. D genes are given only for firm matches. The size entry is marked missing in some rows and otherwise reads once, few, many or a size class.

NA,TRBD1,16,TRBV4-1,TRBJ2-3,TGCGCCAGCAGCCAGGACAGGGGGGAAGGAACAGATACGCAGTATTTT,CASSQDRGEGTDTQYF
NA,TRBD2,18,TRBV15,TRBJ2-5,TGTGCCACCAGCAGAGATGGGGGACTAGCGGGGAGCCAAGAGACCCAGTACTTC,CATSRDGGLAGSQETQYF
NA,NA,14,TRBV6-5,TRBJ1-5,TGTGCCAGCAGAGGACAAAATAGCAATCAGCCCCAGCATTTT,CASRGQNSNQPQHF
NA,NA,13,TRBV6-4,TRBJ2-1,TGTGCCACGGGGGTGGAAGTAGGTGATGAGCAGTTCTTC,CATGVEVGDEQFF
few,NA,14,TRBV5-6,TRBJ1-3,TGTGCCAGCAGTGACACTTTCTCTGGAAACACCATATATTTT,CASSDTFSGNTIYF
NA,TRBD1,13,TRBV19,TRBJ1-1,TGTGCCAGCCGGACAGGGGAACCGGAGGAAGCTTTCTTT,CASRTGEPEEAFF
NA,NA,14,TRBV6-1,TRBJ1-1,TGTGCCAGCAGTGTCAGGGTTACGAACACTGAAGCTTTCTTT,CASSVRVTNTEAFF
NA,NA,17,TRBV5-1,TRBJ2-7,TGCGCCAGCAGGGAGGACGCTACCAATTTGAAACCCTACGAGCAGTACTTC,CASREDATNLKPYEQYF
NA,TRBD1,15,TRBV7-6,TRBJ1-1,TGTGCCAGCAGCGCCCGACAGGGGGTGAACACTGAAGCTTTCTTT,CASSARQGVNTEAFF
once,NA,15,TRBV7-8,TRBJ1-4,TGTGCCAGCAGCCTCCGACGGGTCGCCAATGAAAAACTGTTTTTT,CASSLRRVANEKLFF
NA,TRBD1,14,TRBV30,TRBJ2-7,TGTGCCTGTGGACCGGGACAGAGGAGAGACGAGCAGTACTTC,CACGPGQRRDEQYF
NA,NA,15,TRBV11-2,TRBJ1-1,TGTGCCAGCAGCTTGTGGGACGGGGGGAACACTGAAGCTTTCTTT,CASSLWDGGNTEAFF
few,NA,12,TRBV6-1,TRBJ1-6,TGTGCCAGCAGTAGAGATAATTCACCCCTCCACTTT,CASSRDNSPLHF
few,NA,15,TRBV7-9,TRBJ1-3,TGTGCCAGCAGCCCACGGGGGGGCTCTGGAAACACCATATATTTT,CASSPRGGSGNTIYF
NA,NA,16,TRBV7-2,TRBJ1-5,TGTGCCAGCAGCTTACAAGGTGGGGCAGAAAATCAGCCCCAGCATTTT,CASSLQGGAENQPQHF
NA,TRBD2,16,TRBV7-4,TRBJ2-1,TGTGCCAGCAGCTTAGGGACTAGCGGGGGCTACAATGAGCAGTTCTTC,CASSLGTSGGYNEQFF
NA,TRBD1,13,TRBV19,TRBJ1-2,TGTGCCAGTGGACAGGCTCTTAGCTATGGCTACACCTTC,CASGQALSYGYTF
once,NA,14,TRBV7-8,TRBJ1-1,TGTGCCAGCAGCTTAGTTGGGTCGGGGGTTGAAGCTTTCTTT,CASSLVGSGVEAFF
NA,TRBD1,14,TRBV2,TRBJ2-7,TGTGCCAGCTTGCGGGACAGGGGAACCTACGAGCAGTACTTC,CASLRDRGTYEQYF
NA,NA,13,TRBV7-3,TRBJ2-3,TGTGCCAGCAGCTTTCCAGGGGGGGATACGCAGTATTTT,CASSFPGGDTQYF
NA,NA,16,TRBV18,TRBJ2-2,TGTGCCAGCTCACCACTCACTAGGAAGAACACCGGGGAGCTGTTTTTT,CASSPLTRKNTGELFF
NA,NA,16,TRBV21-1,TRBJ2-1,TGTGCCAGCAGCAAAGAAGGAGACAGGGGTCCCAATGAGCAGTTCTTC,CASSKEGDRGPNEQFF
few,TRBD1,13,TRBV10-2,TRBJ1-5,TGCGCCAGCAGAGGACAGGCCTTGTGGCCCCAGCATTTT,CASRGQALWPQHF
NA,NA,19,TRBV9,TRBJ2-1,TGTGCCAGCAGCGTAGGTCTTACCCGACAGAGTCGCTCCTACAATGAGCAGTTCTTC,CASSVGLTRQSRSYNEQFF
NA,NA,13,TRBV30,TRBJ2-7,TGTGCCTGGAGTGTGTCCAGGGCAGACGAGCAGTACTTC,CAWSVSRADEQYF
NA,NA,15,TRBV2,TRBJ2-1,TGTGCCAGCTTCAGGTTTGGGACAAATTACAATGAGCAGTTCTTC,CASFRFGTNYNEQFF
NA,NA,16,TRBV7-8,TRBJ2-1,TGTGCCAGCAGCTTAGTCGCAGGGCCGTCCTACAATGAGCAGTTCTTC,CASSLVAGPSYNEQFF
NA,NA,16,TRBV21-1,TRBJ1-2,TGTGCCAGCAGCGTGGAGGGGGGACAGGGAAACTATGGCTACACCTTC,CASSVEGGQGNYGYTF
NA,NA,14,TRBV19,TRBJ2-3,TGTGCCAGTAGTACGACTGGCCCGCGGGATACGCAGTATTTT,CASSTTGPRDTQYF
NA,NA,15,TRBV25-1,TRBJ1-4,TGTGCCTCCAGGTCTCGGACTTCAACTAATGAAAAACTGTTTTTT,CASRSRTSTNEKLFF
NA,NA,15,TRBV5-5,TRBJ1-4,TGTGCCAGCAGCGCCCGGACAACAACTAATGAAAAACTGTTTTTT,CASSARTTTNEKLFF
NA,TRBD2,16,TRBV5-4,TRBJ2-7,TGTGCCAGCAGCTTGGAGTTAGCGGGGGTCTCCTACGAGCAGTACTTC,CASSLELAGVSYEQYF
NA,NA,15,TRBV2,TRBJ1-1,TGTGCCAGCTCAGTCGAACACATACCGGGCACTGAAGCTTTCTTT,CASSVEHIPGTEAFF
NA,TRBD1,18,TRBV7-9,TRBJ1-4,TGTGCCAGCAGCTACCGGGACGCAGGGGGCGCTTATAATGAAAAACTGTTTTTT,CASSYRDAGGAYNEKLFF
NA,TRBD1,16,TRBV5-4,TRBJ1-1,TGTGCCAGCAGCTCGGGACAGGGGGGGAGGGACACTGAAGCTTTCTTT,CASSSGQGGRDTEAFF
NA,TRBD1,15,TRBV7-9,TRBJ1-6,TGTGCCAGCAGCCCCCGGACAGGGTATAATTCACCCCTCCACTTT,CASSPRTGYNSPLHF
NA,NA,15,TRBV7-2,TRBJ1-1,TGTGCCAGCAGCCCTATTCGGGGTAAGGGCACTGAAGCTTTCTTT,CASSPIRGKGTEAFF
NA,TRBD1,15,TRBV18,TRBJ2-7,TGTGCCAGCTCACCGCTGCGGGACAGGACACACGAGCAGTACTTC,CASSPLRDRTHEQYF
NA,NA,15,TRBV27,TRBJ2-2,TGTGCCAGCAGGAACAGGAGATCGAACACCGGGGAGCTGTTTTTT,CASRNRRSNTGELFF
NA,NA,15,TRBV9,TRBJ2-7,TGTGCCAGCAGCGTGTTGGGGGGGGCCTCCTACGAGCAGTACTTC,CASSVLGGASYEQYF
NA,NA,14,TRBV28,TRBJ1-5,TGTGCCAGCAGTTTAGCAGTGCATGGTCAGCCCCAGCATTTT,CASSLAVHGQPQHF
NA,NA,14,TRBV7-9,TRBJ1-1,TGTGCCAGCAGCCAGTGGGGGGGAAACACTGAAGCTTTCTTT,CASSQWGGNTEAFF
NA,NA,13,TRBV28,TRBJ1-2,TGTGCCAGCAGTTTAAGGGGCCAGTATGGCTACACCTTC,CASSLRGQYGYTF
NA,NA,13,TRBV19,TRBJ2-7,TGTGCCAGTAGTATCGCAGGATACTACGAGCAGTACTTC,CASSIAGYYEQYF
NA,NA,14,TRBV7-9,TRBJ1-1,TGTGCCAGCAGCTTAGGGGGGGACGAGCCTGAAGCTTTCTTT,CASSLGGDEPEAFF
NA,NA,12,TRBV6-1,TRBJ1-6,TGTGCCAGCAGGGCAGGAAATTCACCCCTCCACTTT,CASRAGNSPLHF
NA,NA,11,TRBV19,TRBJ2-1,TGTGCCAGTAGCATCCCCGGGGAGCAGTTCTTC,CASSIPGEQFF
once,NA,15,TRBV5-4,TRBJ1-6,TGTGCCAGCTGCTATGGCAGGGAAAAAGGTTCACCCCTCCACTTT,CASCYGREKGSPLHF
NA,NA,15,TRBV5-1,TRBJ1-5,TGCGCCAGCAGCTTGGTTGCAGGAAGCAATCAGCCCCAGCATTTT,CASSLVAGSNQPQHF
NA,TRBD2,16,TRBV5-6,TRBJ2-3,TGTGCCAGCACCCCAGTTGAGCGGGGGGGTCCATATACGCAGTATTTT,CASTPVERGGPYTQYF
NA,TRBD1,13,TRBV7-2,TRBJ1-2,TGTGCCAGCAGCTCGGGACAGGGCGGTGGCTACACCTTC,CASSSGQGGGYTF
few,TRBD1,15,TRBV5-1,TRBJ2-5,TGCGCCAGCAGCGATCCGGGACAGTACCAAGAGACCCAGTACTTC,CASSDPGQYQETQYF